A selection of T cell receptor beta chains follows, all from one sample in a study of T-cell memory formation after mild COVID-19. MiXCR, run by TCRdb on the 5' RACE reads, gives a single entry per CDR3 protein. The sample contains roughly 150,000 distinct CDR3 sequences, about 15% of which appear only once. Sequencing input: PBMCs or a T cell subset sorted from them (not recorded which). Source of these receptors: an adult woman who had mild COVID-19 (a few samples of this study predate the infection). Cell type and time point are not known. The CDR3 runs from the conserved cysteine through the conserved F or W. The order of the fields is V gene, CDR3 length, J gene, clone size, D gene, CDR3 protein, CDR3 DNA. A D gene is named only where the DNA matches it firmly. The size of a clone is reported for some rows only, either as once, few or many, or as a class for expanded clones.

>TRBV6-5|16|TRBJ2-7|-|TRBD2
CASSLGGGKSSYEQYF
TGTGCCAGCAGCCTGGGGGGGGGTAAGAGCTCCTACGAGCAGTACTTC
>TRBV7-2|12|TRBJ1-2|-|-
CASSSYRAGYTF
TGTGCCAGCAGCTCCTACAGGGCCGGCTACACCTTC
>TRBV5-1|17|TRBJ1-1|-|-
CASSLKNLGNLNTEAFF
TGCGCCAGCAGCTTGAAAAACCTCGGGAACTTGAACACTGAAGCTTTCTTT
>TRBV5-1|14|TRBJ1-2|-|-
CASSHRPTPGGYTF
TGCGCCAGCAGCCACCGGCCCACTCCCGGCGGCTACACCTTC
>TRBV7-2|15|TRBJ2-5|-|TRBD1
CASSTGTGGSETQYF
TGTGCCAGCAGCACAGGGACAGGGGGATCGGAGACCCAGTACTTC
>TRBV5-1|16|TRBJ2-1|-|TRBD1
CASSVDPGQGTNEQFF
TGCGCCAGCAGCGTGGACCCGGGACAGGGGACCAATGAGCAGTTCTTC
>TRBV9|17|TRBJ2-1|-|TRBD2
CASSASRGLAEGNEQFF
TGTGCCAGCAGCGCTTCCCGGGGACTAGCGGAGGGCAATGAGCAGTTCTTC
>TRBV9|15|TRBJ2-2|few|-
CASSVGMEGTGELFF
TGTGCCAGCAGCGTAGGGATGGAGGGCACCGGGGAGCTGTTTTTT
>TRBV6-5|11|TRBJ2-5|-|-
CASTGSETQYF
TGTGCCAGCACGGGGTCCGAGACCCAGTACTTC
>TRBV2|13|TRBJ2-7|few|TRBD2
CASKAGLGYEQYF
TGTGCCAGCAAGGCGGGACTAGGTTACGAGCAGTACTTC
>TRBV7-9|13|TRBJ2-5|-|TRBD1
CDSSWTGRETQYF
TGTGACAGCAGCTGGACAGGGCGAGAGACCCAGTACTTC
>TRBV2|13|TRBJ2-3|-|-
CASKQTSTDTQYF
TGTGCCAGCAAGCAGACTAGCACAGATACGCAGTATTTT
>TRBV24-1|15|TRBJ2-4|-|TRBD1
CATSDTGQGRDIQYF
TGTGCCACCAGTGACACAGGACAGGGTAGGGACATTCAGTACTTC
>TRBV4-1|17|TRBJ2-5|many|-
CASSQDGGAANQETQYF
TGCGCCAGCAGCCAAGATGGGGGCGCGGCAAACCAAGAGACCCAGTACTTC
>TRBV24-1|14|TRBJ2-6|-|-
CATSRASGANVLTF
TGTGCCACCAGCCGAGCATCTGGGGCCAACGTCCTGACTTTC
>TRBV5-1|19|TRBJ2-1|many|TRBD2
CASSPQPSTGTSAYNEQFF
TGCGCCAGCAGCCCGCAACCTAGCACCGGGACTAGCGCCTACAATGAGCAGTTCTTC
>TRBV15|15|TRBJ2-1|few|-
CATSRVRGGYNEQFF
TGTGCCACCAGCAGAGTTAGGGGGGGTTACAATGAGCAGTTCTTC
>TRBV5-1|15|TRBJ2-7|-|-
CASSLGGAGFYEQYF
TGCGCCAGCAGCTTGGGAGGGGCAGGGTTCTACGAGCAGTACTTC
>TRBV7-3|14|TRBJ2-1|few|TRBD2
CASSPRTSWDEQFF
TGTGCCAGCAGCCCCCGGACTAGTTGGGACGAGCAGTTCTTC
>TRBV11-2|15|TRBJ2-1|-|TRBD2
CASSDIAGGHNEQFF
TGTGCCAGCAGTGACATAGCGGGGGGGCACAATGAGCAGTTCTTC
>TRBV6-2/TRBV6-3|14|TRBJ2-3|few|-
CASSDRGVTDTQYF
TGTGCCAGCAGTGATCGCGGGGTCACAGATACGCAGTATTTT
>TRBV9|13|TRBJ2-2|few|-
CASSVGSSGELFF
TGTGCCAGCAGCGTAGGGTCTAGCGGGGAGCTGTTTTTT
>TRBV6-2/TRBV6-3|12|TRBJ2-1|-|-
CASDPNLDEQFF
TGTGCCAGCGACCCCAACCTCGATGAGCAGTTCTTC
>TRBV6-2/TRBV6-3|14|TRBJ1-1|few|TRBD1
CASSRQGLNTEAFF
TGTGCCAGCAGTCGACAGGGTTTGAACACTGAAGCTTTCTTT
>TRBV5-1|16|TRBJ2-2|-|TRBD2
CASSFGLAGGLGELFF
TGCGCCAGCAGCTTTGGACTAGCGGGGGGCCTCGGGGAGCTGTTTTTT
>TRBV7-9|14|TRBJ1-1|-|-
CASSLGVQNTEALF
TGTGCCAGCAGCTTAGGGGTTCAGAACACTGAAGCTTTATTT
>TRBV19|13|TRBJ2-7|-|-
CASREGYSYEQYF
TGTGCCAGTAGGGAAGGATACTCCTACGAGCAGTACTTC
>TRBV20-1|15|TRBJ1-1|many|-
CSARYGSGGNTEAFF
TGCAGTGCTAGGTATGGTTCGGGCGGTAACACTGAAGCTTTCTTT
>TRBV5-1|16|TRBJ2-2|-|-
CASSFSGGANTGELFF
TGCGCCAGCAGTTTTAGCGGAGGTGCTAACACCGGGGAGCTGTTTTTT
>TRBV20-1|14|TRBJ1-1|-|TRBD1
CSAKTGHLNTEAFF
TGCAGTGCTAAGACAGGGCATCTGAACACTGAAGCTTTCTTT
>TRBV19|13|TRBJ2-5|-|-
CASSKPGRETQYF
TGTGCCAGTAGCAAGCCGGGGAGAGAGACCCAGTACTTC
>TRBV20-1|15|TRBJ2-7|few|-
CSARPHMVRSYEQYF
TGCAGTGCCCGACCTCACATGGTCCGGTCCTACGAGCAGTACTTC
>TRBV5-6|15|TRBJ2-5|-|-
CASSLWGGWQETQYF
TGTGCCAGCAGCTTGTGGGGTGGTTGGCAAGAGACCCAGTACTTC
>TRBV9|15|TRBJ1-5|few|-
CASSTRGRGIQPQHF
TGTGCCAGCAGCACTAGGGGGAGGGGGATTCAGCCCCAGCATTTT
>TRBV4-2|16|TRBJ2-1|-|-
CASSQPRARGNNEQFF
TGTGCCAGCAGCCAACCACGGGCGAGGGGAAACAATGAGCAGTTCTTC
>TRBV6-5|14|TRBJ1-2|-|-
CASSYSSLNYGYTF
TGTGCCAGCAGTTACTCGAGTCTTAACTATGGCTACACCTTC
>TRBV24-1|18|TRBJ2-5|-|TRBD1
CATSDLGPGQRYQETQYF
TGTGCCACCAGTGATTTGGGGCCGGGACAGCGGTACCAAGAGACCCAGTACTTC
>TRBV6-5|16|TRBJ2-7|few|TRBD1
CASSYSKQGGSYEQYF
TGTGCCAGCAGTTACTCGAAACAGGGGGGATCCTACGAGCAGTACTTC
>TRBV13|16|TRBJ2-6|few|-
CASTTDPSSGANVLTF
TGTGCCAGCACCACAGACCCTAGCTCTGGGGCCAACGTCCTGACTTTC
>TRBV20-1|14|TRBJ2-1|-|TRBD2
CSANRAGGYNEQFF
TGCAGTGCTAATCGAGCGGGAGGCTACAATGAGCAGTTCTTC